What follows are 9 T cell receptor beta chains derived from one specimen sequenced in a study of cytomegalovirus exposure and HLA in healthy donors. Data came from immunoSEQ multiplex PCR; TCRdb stores just in-frame clones and leaves some out. The sample records a few hundred thousand clones, roughly 90% being singletons. Sequenced sample: PBMCs. The receptors originated from a woman in her late teens or twenties in good health and CMV-seronegative.

The J gene is TRBJ2-2, the V gene TRBV11-2; 7 bases align to TRBD1. The CDR3 consists of 15 residues. The V gene end was trimmed by 2 bases and the J gene end by 7 bases; junction bases not matched to a gene: 7. Germline V lookup: CDR1 SGHAT, CDR2 FQNNGV. The CDR3 reads CASSLLGGAGGELFF. CDR3 nucleotides: TGTGCCAGCAGCTTACTAGGGGGCGCAGGCGGGGAGCTGTTTTTT.

This chain's CDR3 is CASSSSLDTNTEAFF. CDR3 DNA sequence: TGTGCCAGCAGTTCCTCTCTGGACACGAACACTGAAGCTTTCTTT. The chain uses TRBV28 and TRBJ1-1, with a weak D call TRBD1 (5 bases). V was clipped by 4 bases and J by 1 base, with 13 bases between them. This CDR3 comprises 15 residues. CDR1 is MDHEN and CDR2 is SYDVKM in the germline V gene.

The chain combines TRBV6-5 with TRBJ2-5; 7 nucleotides agree with TRBD1. Germline loops: CDR1 MNHEY, CDR2 SVGAGI. J was trimmed by 5 bases and V by 2 bases; bases with no gene match: 8. This CDR3 region has 15 residues. The CDR3 spells CASSYSTGVRETQYF. DNA of the CDR3: TGTGCCAGCAGTTACAGTACAGGGGTACGGGAGACCCAGTACTTC.

The rearrangement links TRBV29-1 to TRBJ2-1; weak D call: TRBD2 (7 bases). With 8 bases removed from V and 7 bases from J, the gap between germline ends came to 18 bases. This CDR3 is built from 13 residues. Germline V gene data show CDR1 as SQVTM and CDR2 as ANQGSEA. DNA for the CDR3: TGCAGCTCCGGGGAGGGGGATACTAATGAGCAGTTCTTC. It is translated as CSSGEGDTNEQFF.

The chain carries TRBV7-6 and TRBJ1-6; TRBD1 agrees at 7 bases. Germline V gives CDR1 SGHVS, CDR2 FNYEAQ. J gave up 9 bases and V 1 base, and 6 bases lay outside the gene matches. CDR3 length equals 15 residues. The CDR3 sequence: CASSLGTGYFSPLHF. DNA for the CDR3: TGTGCCAGCAGCTTAGGGACAGGATATTTTTCACCCCTCCACTTT.

This clone was counted a few times. The chain is built from TRBV19 and TRBJ1-1, with 7 bases fitting TRBD1. The ends lost 5 bases at V and 7 bases at J; junction bases unmatched: 4. The CDR3 is 12 residues long. Per germline, CDR1 LNHDA and CDR2 SQIVND (reference sequence). The CDR3 nucleotides are TGTGCCAGTAGTCCAAACAGGGGTGAAGCTTTCTTT. It is translated as CASSPNRGEAFF.

The J gene is TRBJ2-1, the V gene TRBV15; weak D call: TRBD2 (5 bases). Germline loops: CDR1 LNHNV, CDR2 YYDKDF (reference sequence). V was pared by 2 bases and J by 4 bases, with 12 bases between. CDR3 size: 15 residues. CDR3 DNA: TGTGCCACCAGCAGAAAAAACCTAGCTTACAATGAGCAGTTCTTC. Translation gives CATSRKNLAYNEQFF.

V gene TRBV6-5 combines with J gene TRBJ2-5; 9 positions match TRBD2. V trimming: 0 bases; J trimming: 2 bases; junction bases outside the gene matches: 4. Germline CDR1 reads MNHEY; CDR2 reads SVGAGI. The CDR3 extends over 16 amino acids. The CDR3 region is CASSYSLAGPQETQYF. The CDR3 coding sequence is TGTGCCAGCAGTTACTCGCTAGCGGGGCCTCAAGAGACCCAGTACTTC.

The V call is TRBV7-6, the J call TRBJ2-7; 8 positions agree with TRBD1. The J segment lost 5 bases and the V segment lost 5 bases, leaving 14 bases of the junction unmatched. The CDR3 runs 16 residues. Germline V lookup: CDR1 SGHVS, CDR2 FNYEAQ. The CDR3 spells CASSTRTGNSGNEQYV. CDR3 coding DNA: TGTGCCAGCAGCACACGGACAGGGAATTCGGGCAACGAGCAGTACGTC.